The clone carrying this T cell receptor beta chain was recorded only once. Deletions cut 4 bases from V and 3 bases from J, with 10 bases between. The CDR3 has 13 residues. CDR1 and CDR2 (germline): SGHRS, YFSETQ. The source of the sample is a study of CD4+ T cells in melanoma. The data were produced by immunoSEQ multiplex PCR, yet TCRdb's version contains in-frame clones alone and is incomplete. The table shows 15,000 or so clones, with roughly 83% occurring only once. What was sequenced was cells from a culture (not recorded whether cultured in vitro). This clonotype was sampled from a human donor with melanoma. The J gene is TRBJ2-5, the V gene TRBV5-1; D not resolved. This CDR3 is CASSLPGEETQYF. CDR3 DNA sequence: TGCGCCAGCAGCCTGCCCGGAGAAGAGACCCAGTACTTC.